This TCR beta chain was profiled in a study of blood T cell repertoires in COVID-19. As for the study in general: Sites across the United States, Italy and Spain contributed samples from acute and convalescent COVID-19. T cells, B-cell-depleted T cells, or PBMCs supplied cDNA or gDNA.

Authors' methods: The authors estimated nucleated cell counts from reference gene primer amplification. Assay used: immunoSEQ multiplex PCR; TCRdb lists only in-frame clones, some missing. D and trimming were read from the DNA, whereas the V and J calls and clone size are those reported in that table. This sample has about 110,000 clones, with 70% to 90% found just once. A few counts support this clone. The sequencing input was peripheral blood. The TCR originated in a woman in her forties or fifties with acute or convalescent COVID-19.

The CDR3 DNA is TGTGCCAGCAGTGCCGACAGGGTGCTTAGCACAGATACGCAGTATTTT. Translating gives CASSADRVLSTDTQYF. V gene TRBV2 combines with J gene TRBJ2-3; 7 bases match TRBD1. The CDR3 length is 16 residues. Trimming cost V 4 bases and J 0 bases; bases outside gene matches: 7. Germline CDR1 SNHLY, CDR2 FYNNEI.